This TCR beta chain was recorded in a study of cytomegalovirus exposure and HLA in healthy donors. At collection, donors were nominally healthy, but unrecorded immune exposures were probable. The study ran its PCR with 60 Vbeta and 13 Jbeta primers. Using immunoSEQ multiplex PCR, the repertoire was profiled, and TCRdb retains in-frame clones only, with some absent. The repertoire holds some 200,000 clones, with about 77% as singletons. The CDR3 extends over 14 amino acids. Germline assignment: CDR1 LNHDA and CDR2 SQIVND (reference sequence). J gave up 6 bases and V 7 bases, and 10 bases lay outside the gene matches.

Sequencing was performed on PBMCs. The chain carries TRBV19 and TRBJ2-7; 9 nucleotides line up with TRBD2. This receptor was obtained from a woman aged 30 to 39 in good health and CMV-seronegative. CDR3 nucleotides: TGTGCCAGTACCCTACCGAGGCGGGGGGGCGAGCAGTACTTC. Translating it yields CASTLPRRGGEQYF.